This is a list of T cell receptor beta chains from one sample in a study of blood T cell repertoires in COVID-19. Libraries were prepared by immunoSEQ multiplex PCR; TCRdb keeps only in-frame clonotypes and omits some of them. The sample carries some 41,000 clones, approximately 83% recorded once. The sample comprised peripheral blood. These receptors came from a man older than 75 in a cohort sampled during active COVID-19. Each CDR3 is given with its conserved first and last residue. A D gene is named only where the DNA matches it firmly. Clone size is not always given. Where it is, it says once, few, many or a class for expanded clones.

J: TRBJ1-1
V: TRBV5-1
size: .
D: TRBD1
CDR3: CASRPGTGPPGAFF
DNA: TGCGCCAGCAGGCCCGGGACAGGGCCCCCCGGGGCTTTCTTT

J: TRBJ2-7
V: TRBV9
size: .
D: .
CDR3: CASSVGREQYF
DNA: TGTGCCAGCAGCGTAGGTCGCGAGCAGTACTTC

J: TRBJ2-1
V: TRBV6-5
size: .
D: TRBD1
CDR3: CATYRDSYNEQFF
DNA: TGTGCCACGTACCGGGACAGTTACAATGAGCAGTTCTTC

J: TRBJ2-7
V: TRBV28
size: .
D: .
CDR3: CASSLLAGSYEQYF
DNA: TGTGCCAGCAGTTTATTGGCAGGCTCCTACGAGCAGTACTTC

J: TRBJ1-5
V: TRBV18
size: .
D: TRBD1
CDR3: CASSPGQGATQPQHF
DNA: TGTGCCAGCTCACCAGGACAGGGGGCAACTCAGCCCCAGCATTTT

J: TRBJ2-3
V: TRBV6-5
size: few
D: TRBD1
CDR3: CAGRDRITDTQYF
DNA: TGTGCCGGCCGGGACAGAATCACAGATACGCAGTATTTT

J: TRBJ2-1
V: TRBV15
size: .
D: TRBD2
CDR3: CATQPGLAFVGEQFF
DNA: TGTGCCACCCAACCGGGACTAGCGTTTGTAGGTGAGCAGTTCTTC

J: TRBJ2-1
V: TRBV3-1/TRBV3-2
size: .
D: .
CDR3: CASSASYNEQFF
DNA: TGTGCCAGCAGTGCGTCCTACAATGAGCAGTTCTTC

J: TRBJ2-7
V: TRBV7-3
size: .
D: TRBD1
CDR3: CASSLRQGSYEQYF
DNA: TGTGCCAGCAGCTTAAGACAGGGGAGCTACGAGCAGTACTTC

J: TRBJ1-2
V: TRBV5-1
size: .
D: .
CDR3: CASSFVGADYGYTF
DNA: TGCGCCAGCAGCTTTGTGGGGGCTGACTATGGCTACACCTTC

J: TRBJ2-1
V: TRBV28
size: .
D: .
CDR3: CASSNLGNEQFF
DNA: TGTGCCAGCAGTAACCTAGGTAATGAGCAGTTCTTC

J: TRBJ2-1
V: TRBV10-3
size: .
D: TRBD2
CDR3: CASSGTSGGNNEQFF
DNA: TGTGCCAGCTCCGGGACTAGCGGGGGGAACAATGAGCAGTTCTTC

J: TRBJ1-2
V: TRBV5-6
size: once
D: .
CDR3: CASSWGWGDYGYTF
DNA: TGTGCCAGCAGCTGGGGATGGGGGGACTATGGCTACACCTTC

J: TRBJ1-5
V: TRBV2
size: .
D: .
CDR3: CASSLHRDYSNQPQHF
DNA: TGTGCCAGCAGTCTTCACAGGGACTATAGCAATCAGCCCCAGCATTTT

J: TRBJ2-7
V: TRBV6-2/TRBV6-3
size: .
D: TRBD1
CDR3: CASSWATGGQGSYEQYF
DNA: TGTGCCAGCAGTTGGGCCACAGGGGGACAGGGATCGTACGAGCAGTACTTC

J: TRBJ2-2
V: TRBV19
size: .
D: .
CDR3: CASTRSRLTNTGELFF
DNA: TGTGCCAGTACCAGGTCCCGCCTAACAAACACCGGGGAGCTGTTTTTT

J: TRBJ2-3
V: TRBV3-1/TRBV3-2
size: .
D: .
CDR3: CASSQGLKPLTQYF
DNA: TGTGCCAGCAGCCAGGGGCTCAAGCCCCTTACGCAGTATTTT

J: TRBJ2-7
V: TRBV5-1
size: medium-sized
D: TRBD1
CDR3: CASSSPQDRTGGVFYEQYF
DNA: TGCGCCAGCAGCTCACCACAGGATAGGACAGGGGGCGTATTCTACGAGCAGTACTTC

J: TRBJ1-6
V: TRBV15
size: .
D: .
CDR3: CATSWAGQSPLHF
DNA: TGTGCCACCAGCTGGGCAGGACAGTCACCCCTCCACTTT

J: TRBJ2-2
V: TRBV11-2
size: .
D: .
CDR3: CASRQGQTLNTGELFF
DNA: TGTGCCAGCAGACAAGGACAGACTTTAAACACCGGGGAGCTGTTTTTT

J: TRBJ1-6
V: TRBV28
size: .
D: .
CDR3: CASRNDRIENSPLHF
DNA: TGTGCCAGCAGAAACGACAGAATAGAAAATTCACCCCTCCACTTT

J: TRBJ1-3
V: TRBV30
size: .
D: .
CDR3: CAWSTGSGNTIYF
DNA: TGTGCCTGGTCGACAGGCTCTGGAAACACCATATATTTT

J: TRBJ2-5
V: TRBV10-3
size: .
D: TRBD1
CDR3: CAIGTSTGGGETQYF
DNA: TGTGCCATCGGGACCTCGACAGGGGGCGGGGAGACCCAGTACTTC

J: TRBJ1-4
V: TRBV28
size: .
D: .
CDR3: CASSFGGANEKLFF
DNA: TGTGCCAGCAGTTTCGGGGGGGCGAATGAAAAACTGTTTTTT

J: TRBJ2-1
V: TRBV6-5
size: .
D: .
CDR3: CASSSPPGEQFF
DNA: TGTGCCAGCAGCTCGCCTCCCGGGGAGCAGTTCTTC

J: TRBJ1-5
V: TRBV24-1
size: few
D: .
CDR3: CATSETGSNQPQHF
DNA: TGTGCCACCAGTGAGACAGGTAGTAATCAGCCCCAGCATTTT

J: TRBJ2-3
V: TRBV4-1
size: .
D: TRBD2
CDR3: CASSLSGLDQGSTQYF
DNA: TGCGCCAGCAGCCTATCAGGACTAGACCAAGGGTCTACGCAGTATTTT

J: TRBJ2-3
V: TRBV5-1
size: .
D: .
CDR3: CASSPNSRVRDTQYF
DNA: TGCGCCAGCAGCCCTAATTCCAGGGTGAGAGATACGCAGTATTTT

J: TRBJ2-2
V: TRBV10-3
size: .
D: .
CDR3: CAISESRLANTGELFF
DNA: TGTGCCATCAGTGAGTCCCGACTGGCGAACACCGGGGAGCTGTTTTTT

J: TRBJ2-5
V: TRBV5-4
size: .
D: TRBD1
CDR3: CASSLGQGATQETQYF
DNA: TGTGCCAGCAGCCTCGGACAGGGGGCGACCCAAGAGACCCAGTACTTC

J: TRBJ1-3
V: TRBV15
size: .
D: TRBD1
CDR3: CATSRAGTAGNTIYF
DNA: TGTGCCACCAGCAGAGCCGGGACAGCAGGAAACACCATATATTTT

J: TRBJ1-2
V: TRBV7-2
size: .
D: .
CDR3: CASSLPTPPEGYTF
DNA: TGTGCCAGCAGCCTCCCGACACCTCCGGAAGGCTACACCTTC

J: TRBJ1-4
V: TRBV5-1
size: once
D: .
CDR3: CASSLGVQVREKLFF
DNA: TGCGCCAGCAGCTTGGGGGTCCAGGTTCGGGAAAAACTGTTTTTT

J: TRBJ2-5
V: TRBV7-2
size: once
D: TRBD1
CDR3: CASSLAGTAQETQYF
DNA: TGTGCCAGCAGCTTAGCGGGGACAGCCCAAGAGACCCAGTACTTC

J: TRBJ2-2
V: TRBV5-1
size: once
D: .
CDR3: CASRPGDSNTGELFF
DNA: TGCGCCAGCCGGCCGGGGGACTCGAACACCGGGGAGCTGTTTTTT

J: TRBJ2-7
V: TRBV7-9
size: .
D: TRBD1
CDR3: CASSSTRQGIYEQYF
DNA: TGTGCCAGCAGCTCAACGAGACAGGGTATCTACGAGCAGTACTTC